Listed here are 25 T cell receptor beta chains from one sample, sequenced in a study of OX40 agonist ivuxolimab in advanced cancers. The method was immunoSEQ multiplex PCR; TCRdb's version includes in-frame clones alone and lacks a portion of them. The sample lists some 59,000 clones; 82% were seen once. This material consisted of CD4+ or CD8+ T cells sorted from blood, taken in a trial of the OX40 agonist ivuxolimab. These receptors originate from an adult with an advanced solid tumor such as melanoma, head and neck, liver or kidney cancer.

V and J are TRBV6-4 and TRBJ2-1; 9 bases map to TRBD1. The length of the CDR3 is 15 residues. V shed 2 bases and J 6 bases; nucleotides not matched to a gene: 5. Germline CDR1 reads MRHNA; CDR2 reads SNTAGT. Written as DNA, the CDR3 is TGTGCCAGCAGTGACATCGGGACAGGGATCAATGAGCAGTTCTTC. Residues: CASSDIGTGINEQFF.

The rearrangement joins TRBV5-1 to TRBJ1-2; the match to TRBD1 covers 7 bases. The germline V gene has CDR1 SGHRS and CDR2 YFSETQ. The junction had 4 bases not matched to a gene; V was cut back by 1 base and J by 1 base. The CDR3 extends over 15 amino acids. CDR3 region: CASSLSAGGNYGYTF. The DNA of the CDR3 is TGCGCCAGCAGCTTGTCAGCAGGGGGTAACTATGGCTACACCTTC.

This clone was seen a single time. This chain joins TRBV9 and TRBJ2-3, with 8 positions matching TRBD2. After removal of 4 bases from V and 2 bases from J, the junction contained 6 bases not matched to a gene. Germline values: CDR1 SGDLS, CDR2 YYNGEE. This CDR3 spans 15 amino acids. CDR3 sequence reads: CASSKLAGNTDTQYF. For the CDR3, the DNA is TGTGCCAGCAGCAAATTAGCGGGAAACACAGATACGCAGTATTTT.

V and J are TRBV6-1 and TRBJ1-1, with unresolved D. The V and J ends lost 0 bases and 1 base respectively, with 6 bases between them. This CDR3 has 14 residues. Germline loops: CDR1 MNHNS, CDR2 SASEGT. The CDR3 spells CASSEANRNTEAFF. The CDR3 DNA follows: TGTGCCAGCAGTGAAGCCAACAGGAACACTGAAGCTTTCTTT.

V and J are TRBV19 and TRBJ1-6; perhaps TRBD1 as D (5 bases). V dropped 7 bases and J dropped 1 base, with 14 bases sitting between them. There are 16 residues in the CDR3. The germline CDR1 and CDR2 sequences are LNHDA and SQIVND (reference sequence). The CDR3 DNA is TGTGCCAGTACCCGAGATGGGGGATCCTATAATTCACCCCTCCACTTT. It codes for CASTRDGGSYNSPLHF.

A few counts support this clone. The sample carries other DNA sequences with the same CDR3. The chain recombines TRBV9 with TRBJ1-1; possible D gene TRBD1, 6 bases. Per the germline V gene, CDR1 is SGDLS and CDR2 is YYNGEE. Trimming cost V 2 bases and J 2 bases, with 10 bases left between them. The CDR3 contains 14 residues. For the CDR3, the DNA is TGTGCCAGCAGCGTCGACAGGCTAAACACTGAAGCTTTCTTT. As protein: CASSVDRLNTEAFF.

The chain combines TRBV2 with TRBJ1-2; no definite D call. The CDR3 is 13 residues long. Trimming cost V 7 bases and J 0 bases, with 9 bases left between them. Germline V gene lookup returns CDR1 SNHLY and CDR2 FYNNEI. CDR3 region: CASNGNPNYGYTF. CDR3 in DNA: TGTGCCAGCAACGGCAACCCTAACTATGGCTACACCTTC.

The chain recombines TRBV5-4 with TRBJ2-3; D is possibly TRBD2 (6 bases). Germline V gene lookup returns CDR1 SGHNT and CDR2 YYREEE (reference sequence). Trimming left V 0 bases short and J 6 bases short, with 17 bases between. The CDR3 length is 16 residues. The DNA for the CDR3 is TGTGCCAGCAGCTTGGGGAACGTAGCGGCGACGGATACGCAGTATTTT. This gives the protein CASSLGNVAATDTQYF.

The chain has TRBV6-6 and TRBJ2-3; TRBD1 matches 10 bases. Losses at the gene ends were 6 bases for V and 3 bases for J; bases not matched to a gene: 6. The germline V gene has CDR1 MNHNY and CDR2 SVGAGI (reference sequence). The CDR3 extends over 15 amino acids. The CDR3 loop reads CASSRDRGSTDTQYF. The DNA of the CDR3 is TGTGCCAGCAGCCGGGACAGGGGTTCTACAGATACGCAGTATTTT.

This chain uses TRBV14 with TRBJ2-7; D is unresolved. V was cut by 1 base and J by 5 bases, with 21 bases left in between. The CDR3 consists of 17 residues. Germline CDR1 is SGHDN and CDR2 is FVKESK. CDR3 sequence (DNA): TGTGCCAGCAGCCAAGGGCTCTGGCCCCGCTTCGCAGACGAGCAGTACTTC. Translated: CASSQGLWPRFADEQYF.

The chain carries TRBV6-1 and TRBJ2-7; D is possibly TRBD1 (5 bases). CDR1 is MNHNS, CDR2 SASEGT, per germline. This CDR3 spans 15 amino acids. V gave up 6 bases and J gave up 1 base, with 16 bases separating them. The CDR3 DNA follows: TGTGCCAGCAGGTCCAGGGTCGGAGAGTCCTACGAGCAGTACTTC. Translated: CASRSRVGESYEQYF.

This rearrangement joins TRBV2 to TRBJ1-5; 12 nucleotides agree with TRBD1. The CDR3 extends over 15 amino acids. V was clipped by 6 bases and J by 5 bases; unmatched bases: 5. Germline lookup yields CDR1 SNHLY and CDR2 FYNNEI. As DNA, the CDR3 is TGTGCCAGCAGAGGGGACAGGGGGCTGGATCAGCCCCAGCATTTT. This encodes CASRGDRGLDQPQHF. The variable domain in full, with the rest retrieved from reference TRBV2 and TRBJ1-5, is EPEVTQTPSHQVTQMGQEVILRCVPISNHLYFYWYRQILGQKVEFLVSFYNNEISEKSEIFDDQFSVERPDGSNFTLKIRSTKLEDSAMYFCASRGDRGLDQPQHFGDGTRLSIL.

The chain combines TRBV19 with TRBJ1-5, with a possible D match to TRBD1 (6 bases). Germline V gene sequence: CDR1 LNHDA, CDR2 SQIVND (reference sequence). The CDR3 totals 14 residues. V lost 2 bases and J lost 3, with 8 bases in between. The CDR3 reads CASSIQGNNQPQHF. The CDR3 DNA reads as TGTGCCAGTAGTATACAGGGGAACAATCAGCCCCAGCATTTT.

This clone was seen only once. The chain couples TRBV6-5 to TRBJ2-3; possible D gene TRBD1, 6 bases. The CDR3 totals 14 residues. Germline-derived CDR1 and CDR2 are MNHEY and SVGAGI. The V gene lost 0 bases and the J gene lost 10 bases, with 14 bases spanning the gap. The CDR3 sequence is CASSYSRSQGPQYF. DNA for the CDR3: TGTGCCAGCAGTTACTCGAGGTCTCAGGGGCCGCAGTATTTT.

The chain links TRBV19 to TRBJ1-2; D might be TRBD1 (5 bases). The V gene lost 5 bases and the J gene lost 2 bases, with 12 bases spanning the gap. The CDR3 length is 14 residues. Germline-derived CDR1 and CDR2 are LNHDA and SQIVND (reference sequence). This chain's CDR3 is CASSLRDRNYGYTF. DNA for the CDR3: TGTGCCAGTAGTCTCCGGGACCGCAACTATGGCTACACCTTC. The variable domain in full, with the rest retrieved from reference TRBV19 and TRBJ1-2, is DGGITQSPKYLFRKEGQNVTLSCEQNLNHDAMYWYRQDPGQGLRLIYYSQIVNDFQKGDIAEGYSVSREKKESFPLTVTSAQKNPTAFYLCASSLRDRNYGYTFGSGTRLTVV.

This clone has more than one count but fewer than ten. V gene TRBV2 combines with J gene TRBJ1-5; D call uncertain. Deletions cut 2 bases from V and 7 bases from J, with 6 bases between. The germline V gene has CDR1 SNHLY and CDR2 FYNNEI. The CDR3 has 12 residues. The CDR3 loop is CASSEKGQPQHF. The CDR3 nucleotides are TGTGCCAGCAGTGAAAAGGGCCAGCCCCAGCATTTT. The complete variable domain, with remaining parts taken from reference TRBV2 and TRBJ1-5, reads EPEVTQTPSHQVTQMGQEVILRCVPISNHLYFYWYRQILGQKVEFLVSFYNNEISEKSEIFDDQFSVERPDGSNFTLKIRSTKLEDSAMYFCASSEKGQPQHFGDGTRLSIL.

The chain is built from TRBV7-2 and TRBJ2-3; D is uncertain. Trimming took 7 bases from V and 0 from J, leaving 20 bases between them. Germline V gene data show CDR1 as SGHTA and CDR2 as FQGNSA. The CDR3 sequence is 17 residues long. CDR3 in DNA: TGTGCCAGCACCCCCGAGGTGATCTTCTTCAGCACAGATACGCAGTATTTT. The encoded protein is CASTPEVIFFSTDTQYF.

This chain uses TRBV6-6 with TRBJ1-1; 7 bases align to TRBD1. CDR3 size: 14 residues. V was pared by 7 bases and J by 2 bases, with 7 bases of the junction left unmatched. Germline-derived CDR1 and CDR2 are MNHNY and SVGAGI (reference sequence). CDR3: CASNYGTANTEAFF. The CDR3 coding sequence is TGTGCCAGCAACTACGGGACAGCTAACACTGAAGCTTTCTTT.

The CDR3 is CASSTPGTGVRLPNTEAFF. CDR3 nucleotide sequence: TGTGCCAGTAGTACCCCCGGGACAGGGGTAAGACTCCCAAACACTGAAGCTTTCTTT. The chain couples TRBV19 to TRBJ1-1, with 10 bases identical to TRBD1. In germline, CDR1 is LNHDA, CDR2 SQIVND (reference sequence). CDR3 size: 19 residues. V lost 4 bases and J lost 2; bases outside the gene matches: 16. Full variable domain (outside the CDR3, taken from reference TRBV19 and TRBJ1-1): DGGITQSPKYLFRKEGQNVTLSCEQNLNHDAMYWYRQDPGQGLRLIYYSQIVNDFQKGDIAEGYSVSREKKESFPLTVTSAQKNPTAFYLCASSTPGTGVRLPNTEAFFGQGTRLTVV.

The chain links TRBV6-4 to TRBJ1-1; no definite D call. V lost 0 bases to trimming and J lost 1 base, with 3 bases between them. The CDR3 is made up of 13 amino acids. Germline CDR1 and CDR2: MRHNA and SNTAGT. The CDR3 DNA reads TGTGCCAGCAGTGACTCCGAGAACACTGAAGCTTTCTTT. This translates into CASSDSENTEAFF.

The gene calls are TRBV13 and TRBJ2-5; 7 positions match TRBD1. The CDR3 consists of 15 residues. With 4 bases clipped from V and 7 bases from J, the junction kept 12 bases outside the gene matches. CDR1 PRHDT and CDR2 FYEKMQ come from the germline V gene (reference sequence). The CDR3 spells CASSYLKGTVGTQYF. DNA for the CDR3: TGTGCCAGCAGCTATCTCAAAGGGACAGTAGGGACCCAGTACTTC. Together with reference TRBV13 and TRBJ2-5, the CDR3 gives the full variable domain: AAGVIQSPRHLIKEKRETATLKCYPIPRHDTVYWYQQGPGQDPQFLISFYEKMQSDKGSIPDRFSAQQFSDYHSELNMSSLELGDSALYFCASSYLKGTVGTQYFGPGTRLLVL.

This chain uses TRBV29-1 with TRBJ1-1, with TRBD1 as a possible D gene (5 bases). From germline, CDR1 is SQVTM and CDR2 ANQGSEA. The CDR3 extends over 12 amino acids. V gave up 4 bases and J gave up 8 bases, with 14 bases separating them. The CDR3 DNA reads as TGCAGCGTTGGTGTTTGGGGCACAGAAGCTTTCTTT. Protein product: CSVGVWGTEAFF.

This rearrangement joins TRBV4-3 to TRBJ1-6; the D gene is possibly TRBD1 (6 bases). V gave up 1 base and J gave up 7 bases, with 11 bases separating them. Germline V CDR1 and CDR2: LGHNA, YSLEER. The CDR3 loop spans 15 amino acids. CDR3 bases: TGCGCCAGCAGCCAAGGAGGGGGGGACAATTCACCCCTCCACTTT. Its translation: CASSQGGGDNSPLHF.

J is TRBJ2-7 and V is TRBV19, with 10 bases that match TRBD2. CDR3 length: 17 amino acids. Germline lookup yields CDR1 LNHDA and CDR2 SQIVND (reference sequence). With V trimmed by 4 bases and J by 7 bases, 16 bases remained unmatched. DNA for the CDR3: TGTGCCAGTAGTAGGGCTAGCGGGAGCCCCCGGATTCAGGAGCAGTACTTC. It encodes CASSRASGSPRIQEQYF.

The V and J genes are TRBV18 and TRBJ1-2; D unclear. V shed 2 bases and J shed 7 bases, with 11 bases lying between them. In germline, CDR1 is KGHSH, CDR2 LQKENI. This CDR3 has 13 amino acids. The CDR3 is CASSPFPRFGYTF. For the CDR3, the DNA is TGTGCCAGCTCACCATTTCCCCGGTTTGGCTACACCTTC.